This T cell receptor beta chain was recovered during a study of T cells in localized non-small cell lung cancer. Whole-study findings and limits: One tumor region alone was sequenced, and heterogeneity therefore remains possible.

The CDR3 is made up of 16 amino acids. The V gene lost 1 base and the J gene lost 5 bases, with 18 bases spanning the gap. Germline CDR1 is MGHRA and CDR2 is YSYEKL. Details on this clone: Its specificity is unknown.

Produced via immunoSEQ multiplex PCR; TCRdb's table is partial and in-frame only. Among tens of thousands of clones, about 81% were seen once, and the ten largest hold approximately 35%. This chain joins TRBV4-1 and TRBJ2-7; TRBD1 is a possible D gene (6 bases). Sequenced material: peripheral blood, taken before any cancer treatment. The sequence came from a male donor at least 60 years old with stage II squamous cell lung carcinoma. CDR3 sequence (DNA): TGCGCCAGCAGCCAAGCCCAGGGGCGGCTTCTCAACGAGCAGTACTTC. Protein sequence: CASSQAQGRLLNEQYF.